This is a list of T cell receptor beta chains from one sample in a study of technical replicates of blood from several donors. Sequenced by immunoSEQ multiplex PCR; TCRdb stores in-frame clones only, minus some. In the table there are tens of thousands of clones, about 91% of which are singletons. The sample was T cells isolated from PBMCs. These receptors originate from a human donor in good health. Each CDR3 is given with its conserved first and last residue.

>TRBV7-9|TRBJ1-4
CASILGTGGTNEKLFF
>TRBV25-1|TRBJ2-2
CASSESKGQGVMAGELFF
>TRBV21-1|TRBJ2-5
CASSKYLILGQQETQYF
>TRBV9|TRBJ1-5
CASSVSGSNQPQHF
>TRBV28|TRBJ1-2
CASSLAPTASYGYTF
>TRBV7-2|TRBJ1-3
CASSSRVGGGNTIYF
>TRBV27|TRBJ1-4
CASSRIGGLGEKLFF
>TRBV6-5|TRBJ2-1
CASPTLDEQFF
>TRBV18|TRBJ1-1
CASSQGWDTEAFF
>TRBV11-2|TRBJ2-1
CASSRQGGNYNEQFF
>TRBV7-9|TRBJ2-3
CASSLGGYLDTQYF
>TRBV5-1|TRBJ2-3
CASSLGTGGNTDTQYF
>TRBV9|TRBJ1-4
CASSSSGQTIEKLFF
>TRBV28|TRBJ2-3
CASSRPLVGLAGGPRADTQYF
>TRBV2|TRBJ2-7
CASGGQGFYEQYF
>TRBV29-1|TRBJ1-2
CSAWGQNYGYTF
>TRBV5-1|TRBJ2-7
CASSFGGVSYEQYF
>TRBV6-5|TRBJ1-2
CASSYLQGNYGYTF
>TRBV6-5|TRBJ2-7
CASSYSLEQYF
>TRBV9|TRBJ1-2
CASSVAGGGHGYTF
>TRBV9|TRBJ2-7
CASSVELAGFGEQYF
>TRBV30|TRBJ1-2
CAWTENYGYTF
>TRBV4-2|TRBJ1-1
CASSQVRVINTEAFF
>TRBV7-2|TRBJ2-5
CASSPPGLEETQYF
>TRBV5-4|TRBJ2-1
CASSLELAANEQFF
>TRBV19|TRBJ2-5
CASSIEGGAQGLKTQYF
>TRBV4-1|TRBJ2-7
CASSQDPGLAFYEQYF
>TRBV7-2|TRBJ2-4
CASSLYSRAKNIQYF
>TRBV7-3|TRBJ2-2
CASSLGRANTGELFF
>TRBV5-4|TRBJ2-2
CASSQSGTSGVGELFF
>TRBV28|TRBJ2-7
CASSFGSDDYEQYF
>TRBV18|TRBJ2-2
CASSPAQGNTGELFF
>TRBV11-2|TRBJ1-4
CASSSLGGNEKLFF
>TRBV28|TRBJ1-4
CASRTGAGVVKLFF
>TRBV4-1|TRBJ2-7
CASSPRAGRTYEQYF
>TRBV5-5|TRBJ1-1
CASSYVAEAFF
>TRBV11-1|TRBJ2-7
CASSLGPDDYEQYF
>TRBV4-2|TRBJ2-1
CASSQELASGSNNEQFF
>TRBV5-1|TRBJ2-3
CASSIWTSGSNTDTQYF
>TRBV7-9|TRBJ1-1
CASSSYTEAFF
>TRBV5-1|TRBJ2-7
CASSLDGTGGYEQYF
>TRBV29-1|TRBJ1-1
CSGRNTEAFF
>TRBV19|TRBJ2-3
CASVDREDTQYF
>TRBV4-3|TRBJ2-5
CASSLGLAEETQYF
>TRBV27|TRBJ2-5
CASSLDGGLPETQYF
>TRBV7-3|TRBJ2-3
CASSPQTSGRADTQYF
>TRBV27|TRBJ1-5
CASSLFGGANQPQHF
>TRBV30|TRBJ2-3
CAWSVLSGRTDTQYF
>TRBV7-2|TRBJ1-4
CASSDRGDEKLFF
>TRBV7-6|TRBJ2-7
CASSLDSNYEQYF